Shown below are 29 T cell receptor beta chains from a single sample sequenced in a study of cytomegalovirus exposure and HLA in healthy donors. Vbeta (60) and Jbeta (13) primers were used in the PCR. Assay used: immunoSEQ multiplex PCR; TCRdb lists only in-frame clones, some missing. The data show 100,000 or so clones, roughly four fifths seen once. The specimen was PBMCs. These receptors were obtained from a man in his forties in good health and CMV-seropositive.

The gene calls are TRBV7-6 and TRBJ1-1, with TRBD1 identical over 7 bases. The CDR3 consists of 14 residues. The V and J ends lost 6 bases and 5 bases, in that order; junction bases with no gene match: 9. CDR1 and CDR2 (germline): SGHVS, FNYEAQ. DNA of the CDR3: TGTGCCAGCAGTCCACCCTACAGGGGTACTGAAGCTTTCTTT. It yields the protein CASSPPYRGTEAFF.

V is TRBV1 and J is TRBJ1-4; the listed D gene, TRBD1, was not tested against the DNA. TRBV1 counts as a pseudogene. This CDR3 comprises 14 residues. CDR3 DNA sequence: TGCACCAGCGGCTTGGGACATGGAAATGAAAAACTGTTTTTT. Protein product: CTSGLGHGNEKLFF.

The chain joins TRBV7-2 to TRBJ1-1, with a tentative D call TRBD1 (6 bases). The CDR3 is made up of 15 amino acids. The germline V gene encodes CDR1 SGHTA and CDR2 FQGNSA. The ends were cut back, 5 bases at V and 3 bases at J, with 16 bases in the middle. The CDR3: CASSLRGAGDTEAFF. CDR3 DNA sequence: TGTGCCAGCAGCCTACGGGGGGCCGGCGACACTGAAGCTTTCTTT.

V usage is TRBV6-5 and J usage is TRBJ2-7; 9 bases line up with TRBD2. The CDR3 consists of 16 residues. Per germline, CDR1 MNHEY and CDR2 SVGAGI. The V segment lost 4 bases and the J segment 5 bases; nucleotides outside the gene matches: 12. CDR3 bases: TGTGCCAGCAGTTCCGTTAGCGGGAGTGCGGGGAACGAGCAGTACTTC. Translated, it gives CASSSVSGSAGNEQYF.

The chain has TRBV2 and TRBJ2-2; the match to TRBD1 covers 8 bases. This CDR3 is 14 amino acids long. The trim removed 6 bases at V and 1 base at J, leaving 1 base unmatched. Germline V gene lookup returns CDR1 SNHLY and CDR2 FYNNEI. CDR3 sequence reads: CASSGQGNTGELFF. The CDR3 DNA follows: TGTGCCAGCAGCGGACAGGGGAACACCGGGGAGCTGTTTTTT.

V gene TRBV4-2 combines with J gene TRBJ1-2; a possible D gene is TRBD1 (6 bases). V was trimmed by 0 bases and J by 4 bases, leaving 18 bases between them. Per germline, CDR1 LGHNA and CDR2 YNFKEQ. CDR3 length: 17 amino acids. The CDR3 sequence: CASSQDQDFVRGYGYTF. The CDR3 DNA follows: TGTGCCAGCAGCCAAGATCAGGATTTTGTCAGGGGCTATGGCTACACCTTC.

A few counts support this clone. The rearrangement joins TRBV9 to TRBJ1-1; TRBD1 agrees at 9 bases. The CDR3 runs to 15 residues. Germline V gene data show CDR1 as SGDLS and CDR2 as YYNGEE. Trimming removed 3 bases from V and 1 base from J; junction bases left unmatched: 4. CDR3 nucleotides: TGTGCCAGCAGCGAGGGGACAGGGTCGAACACTGAAGCTTTCTTT. This codes for CASSEGTGSNTEAFF.

This chain uses TRBV14 with TRBJ2-7; D possibly corresponds to TRBD1 (6 bases). With 4 bases removed from V and 2 bases from J, the gap between germline ends came to 15 bases. This CDR3 comprises 15 residues. CDR1 and CDR2 (germline): SGHDN, FVKESK. CDR3 protein: CASSLLGGPTYEQYF. Written as DNA, the CDR3 is TGTGCCAGCAGCCTACTAGGGGGACCTACCTACGAGCAGTACTTC.

The genes are TRBV6-1 and TRBJ1-5; D gene ambiguous. The germline V gene encodes CDR1 MNHNS and CDR2 SASEGT. The CDR3 runs 15 residues. V lost 3 bases and J 4 bases, leaving 13 bases between the germline ends. The CDR3 nucleotides read TGTGCCAGCAGTGAGTTGCGGACGGGGAATCAGCCCCAGCATTTT. It codes for CASSELRTGNQPQHF.

This clone was seen just once. V is TRBV11-2 and J is TRBJ2-1, with D possibly matching TRBD1 (5 bases). Per the germline V gene, CDR1 is SGHAT and CDR2 is FQNNGV. Trimming pared 8 bases from V and 9 bases from J, leaving 14 bases between. This CDR3 is built from 12 residues. As DNA, the CDR3 is TGTGCCAGCGCAGCAGGGCCTGTTGAGCAGTTCTTC. This translates into CASAAGPVEQFF.

J is TRBJ2-1 and V is TRBV19, with 10 positions matching TRBD2. Germline CDR1 and CDR2: LNHDA and SQIVND (reference sequence). The CDR3 is 17 residues long. V shed 5 bases, J shed 4 bases, and the junction held 11 bases outside the gene matches. CDR3 residues: CASSPLGTSERYNEQFF. CDR3 sequence (DNA): TGTGCCAGTAGTCCGCTCGGGACTAGCGAGAGATACAATGAGCAGTTCTTC.

The CDR3 DNA sequence: TGTGCCAGCAGTTACGAGGACAGGGGCTATGGCTACACCTTC. Translating gives CASSYEDRGYGYTF. V is TRBV6-5 and J is TRBJ1-2, with 9 bases aligning to TRBD1. Germline loops: CDR1 MNHEY, CDR2 SVGAGI. The CDR3 covers 14 residues. With V trimmed by 2 bases and J by 4 bases, 2 bases remained unmatched.

The V and J genes are TRBV5-1 and TRBJ2-1; 8 positions agree with TRBD1. This CDR3 comprises 12 residues. Looked up from germline, CDR1 is SGHRS and CDR2 is YFSETQ. Trimming at V came to 4 bases and at J to 12 bases, leaving 6 bases not matched to a gene. The CDR3 spells CASSHDRGGQFF. The CDR3 DNA sequence: TGCGCCAGCAGCCACGACAGGGGAGGGCAGTTCTTC.

V is TRBV4-2 and J is TRBJ2-1; perhaps TRBD2 as D (5 bases). The germline V and J ends were trimmed by 2 bases and 1 base, with 15 bases remaining between them. Germline V lookup: CDR1 LGHNA, CDR2 YNFKEQ. The CDR3 spans 17 residues. CDR3 in amino acids: CASSQPRAGLSYNEQFF. CDR3 DNA: TGTGCCAGCAGCCAACCGAGGGCGGGCTTGTCCTACAATGAGCAGTTCTTC.

There are a few counts of this clone. The chain has TRBV29-1 and TRBJ1-5, with TRBD1 as a possible D gene (6 bases). This CDR3 is built from 15 residues. V was cut by 5 bases and J by 1 base, with 15 bases left in between. Germline-derived CDR1 and CDR2 are SQVTM and ANQGSEA. CDR3 in DNA: TGCAGCGTTAGGGGGGGAGGGGAGAGCAATCAGCCCCAGCATTTT. It specifies CSVRGGGESNQPQHF.

The chain uses TRBV5-1 and TRBJ1-1; D perhaps matches TRBD1 (6 bases). CDR1 is SGHRS and CDR2 is YFSETQ in the germline V gene. The V end was cut by 0 bases, the J end by 0 bases, with 18 bases between. The CDR3 sequence is 18 residues long. The DNA of the CDR3 is TGCGCCAGCAGCTTGGAAGGGGGGAGGGGACAACTGAACACTGAAGCTTTCTTT. Translating it yields CASSLEGGRGQLNTEAFF.

The chain uses TRBV5-4 and TRBJ2-1; 12 bases agree with TRBD2. CDR3 length equals 16 residues. Trimming cost V 5 bases and J 7 bases; bases outside gene matches: 10. The V gene's germline CDR1 is SGHNT and CDR2 YYREEE (reference sequence). This CDR3 is CASSPVLLAGGNEQFF. In DNA, the CDR3 is TGTGCCAGCAGTCCCGTCCTGCTAGCGGGGGGGAATGAGCAGTTCTTC.

The chain combines TRBV6-1 with TRBJ1-1; 10 bases fit TRBD1. Germline lookup yields CDR1 MNHNS and CDR2 SASEGT. CDR3 length: 17 residues. V shed 4 bases, J shed 1 base, and the junction held 9 bases outside the gene matches. The CDR3 here is CASSGDRGMLRNTEAFF. The CDR3 DNA follows: TGTGCCAGCAGTGGGGACAGGGGCATGCTTCGGAACACTGAAGCTTTCTTT.

This chain connects TRBV4-1 to TRBJ2-4; D gene uncertain. The V and J ends lost 0 bases and 8 bases respectively, with 8 bases between them. The CDR3 is made up of 13 amino acids. From germline, CDR1 is MGHRA and CDR2 YSYEKL. CDR3 protein: CASSQDPEDIQYF. The CDR3 DNA reads as TGCGCCAGCAGCCAAGATCCTGAGGACATTCAGTACTTC.

This chain joins TRBV5-1 and TRBJ2-5; D is unresolved. The DNA end is more similar to TRBJ2-7, so the J call may be wrong. CDR3 length equals 13 residues. Germline V gene sequence: CDR1 SGHRS, CDR2 YFSETQ. This CDR3 reads CASSLEQTYEQYF. The CDR3, as DNA: TGCGCCAGCAGCTTGGAACAGACCTACGAGCAGTACTTC.

This clone was observed a single time. Germline and junction disagree at one end, which may indicate a read error. Here the CDR3 DNA reads TGTGCCAGCTCCCCACTCTCCTACGAGCAGTACTTC. This encodes CASSPLSYEQYF. The genes are TRBV18 and TRBJ2-5; D is uncertain. With the DNA end fitting TRBJ2-7 better, the J assignment may be wrong. The CDR3 is made up of 12 amino acids. Germline CDR1 and CDR2: KGHSH and LQKENI.

V gene TRBV7-9 combines with J gene TRBJ1-2; 9 positions agree with TRBD1. Losses at the gene ends were 5 bases for V and 1 base for J; bases not matched to a gene: 5. From germline, CDR1 is SEHNR and CDR2 FQNEAQ (reference sequence). The CDR3 length is 15 residues. CDR3 sequence: CASSAGTGLNYGYTF. CDR3 in DNA: TGTGCCAGCAGCGCCGGGACAGGGCTTAACTATGGCTACACCTTC.

This chain links TRBV18 with TRBJ2-7, with TRBD1 matching over 8 bases. This CDR3 spans 15 amino acids. Germline V gives CDR1 KGHSH, CDR2 LQKENI. Germline trimming cut 3 bases from V and 4 bases from J; bases unmatched to any gene: 8. CDR3 sequence reads: CASSPPSGQGYEQYF. In DNA form, the CDR3 reads TGTGCCAGCTCACCGCCCTCCGGACAGGGATACGAGCAGTACTTC.

This sequence joins TRBV7-9 and TRBJ2-5; D perhaps matches TRBD2 (5 bases). The CDR3 is 14 residues long. V lost 4 bases, J lost 5 bases, and 14 bases lay in between. Germline V gene sequence: CDR1 SEHNR, CDR2 FQNEAQ (reference sequence). CDR3 coding DNA: TGTGCCAGCAGCTCTACCCGGGGAATGGAGACCCAGTACTTC. The encoded protein is CASSSTRGMETQYF.

The rearrangement links TRBV27 to TRBJ1-1; TRBD1 matches 10 bases. Unmatched junction bases numbered 12, after V lost 4 bases and J lost 1 base. In germline, CDR1 is MNHEY, CDR2 SMNVEV (reference sequence). CDR3 length equals 18 residues. The CDR3 DNA is TGTGCCAGCAGTTCGACAGGGGGCAAGTGGGTTGGGAACACTGAAGCTTTCTTT. Its protein product is CASSSTGGKWVGNTEAFF.

The chain employs TRBV5-1 and TRBJ2-7; 8 bases are a match to TRBD2. The CDR3 is made up of 15 amino acids. CDR1 SGHRS and CDR2 YFSETQ come from the germline V gene. The ends lost 0 bases at V and 6 bases at J; junction bases unmatched: 8. DNA of the CDR3: TGCGCCAGCAGCTTGGTGGGGACTAGTTCATCCGAGCAGTACTTC. This translates into CASSLVGTSSSEQYF.

V is TRBV2 and J is TRBJ1-5; 9 bases line up with TRBD1. CDR3 length equals 16 residues. V dropped 4 bases and J dropped 4; count of bases not matched to a gene: 8. The germline V gene has CDR1 SNHLY and CDR2 FYNNEI. The CDR3 is CASSVPGTGINQPQHF. The DNA for the CDR3 is TGTGCCAGCAGTGTTCCCGGGACAGGGATAAATCAGCCCCAGCATTTT. Supplemented by reference TRBV2 and TRBJ1-5, the full variable domain reads EPEVTQTPSHQVTQMGQEVILRCVPISNHLYFYWYRQILGQKVEFLVSFYNNEISEKSEIFDDQFSVERPDGSNFTLKIRSTKLEDSAMYFCASSVPGTGINQPQHFGDGTRLSIL.

Only a few counts were recorded for this clone. This chain links TRBV5-1 with TRBJ1-4, with 10 bases fitting TRBD1. This CDR3 region has 17 residues. J was trimmed by 10 bases and V by 0 bases; bases with no gene match: 12. CDR1 is SGHRS and CDR2 is YFSETQ in the germline V gene. CDR3 bases: TGCGCCAGCAGCTTGGGAGAATTCGGGACAGGGGCTGGAAAACTGTTTTTT. This translates into CASSLGEFGTGAGKLFF.

The gene calls are TRBV10-1 and TRBJ2-7; 9 positions agree with TRBD1. The CDR3 has 16 amino acids. The V gene end was trimmed by 0 bases and the J gene end by 0 bases; junction bases not matched to a gene: 3. Germline V gives CDR1 WNHNN, CDR2 SYGVQD (reference sequence). The CDR3 loop is CASSESGQGSSYEQYF. For the CDR3, the DNA is TGCGCCAGCAGTGAGTCAGGACAGGGGAGCTCCTACGAGCAGTACTTC.